The 14 T cell receptor beta chains listed next were all sequenced from one sample in a study of preoperative IRX-2 immunotherapy in early breast cancer. Treatment denoted: preoperative locoregional IRX-2 cytokine immunotherapy. The table came from immunoSEQ multiplex PCR; TCRdb's copy has only in-frame clones and leaves some out. The repertoire holds some 19,000 clones, with just under 85% as singletons. Sequenced here: lymph node tissue, sampled after IRX-2 immunotherapy. The receptors come from a human donor with breast cancer.

This rearrangement joins TRBV11-3 to TRBJ1-4; TRBD1 might be the D (6 bases). V was trimmed by 4 bases and J by 7 bases, leaving 16 bases between them. In germline, CDR1 is SGHNT, CDR2 YENEEA. The CDR3 is 15 amino acids. The CDR3 bases are TGTGCCAGCAGCTCACCAGGGGAACCTCGTGAAAAACTGTTTTTT. Encoded protein: CASSSPGEPREKLFF.

The chain recombines TRBV28 with TRBJ2-7; D tentatively fits TRBD1 or TRBD2 (6 bases each). Per the germline V gene, CDR1 is MDHEN and CDR2 is SYDVKM. Trimming took off 6 bases at V and 5 bases at J, with 17 bases between the two ends. This CDR3 has 14 residues. Here the CDR3 reads CASRSPGAGHEQYF. In nucleotides, the CDR3 is TGTGCCAGCAGGTCCCCGGGGGCTGGTCACGAGCAGTACTTC.

This chain connects TRBV6-8 to TRBJ2-6, with D possibly matching TRBD2 (5 bases). V was trimmed by 10 bases and J by 3 bases, leaving 19 bases between them. Germline CDR1 is MNHGY and CDR2 is SAAAGT. This CDR3 has 16 amino acids. CDR3 sequence reads: CATQRDSGSGANVLTF. The CDR3 bases are TGTGCCACGCAGAGGGATTCTGGTAGTGGGGCCAACGTCCTGACTTTC.

The gene calls are TRBV2 and TRBJ1-5, with unresolved D. Germline-derived CDR1 and CDR2 are SNHLY and FYNNEI. V lost 1 base and J lost 1, with 5 bases in between. The CDR3 totals 14 residues. The CDR3 bases are TGTGCCAGCAGTGAAGGGTTAAGCAATCAGCCCCAGCATTTT. Residues: CASSEGLSNQPQHF.

This clone showed up just a few times. The chain is built from TRBV15 and TRBJ1-2; TRBD1 might be the D (6 bases). CDR3 length equals 15 residues. Trimming cost V 1 base and J 7 bases, with 16 bases left between them. Germline V gene lookup returns CDR1 LNHNV and CDR2 YYDKDF (reference sequence). The CDR3 region has the DNA TGTGCCACCAGCAGAGGGGGGGGCCCCGCTCTTGGCTACACCTTC. Amino acids: CATSRGGGPALGYTF.

This sequence joins TRBV4-1 and TRBJ1-6; D is perhaps TRBD1 (6 bases). The CDR3 is made up of 17 amino acids. Trimming removed 2 bases from V and 4 bases from J, with 15 bases in between. Germline lookup yields CDR1 MGHRA and CDR2 YSYEKL. CDR3 sequence reads: CASSQRQDFTYNSPLHF. In nucleotides, the CDR3 is TGCGCCAGCAGCCAAAGACAGGACTTTACATATAATTCACCCCTCCACTTT.

The DNA of the CDR3 is TGTGCCTGGAAGGGGCAGGGGGATCAGCCCCAGCATTTT. It yields the protein CAWKGQGDQPQHF. V and J are TRBV30 and TRBJ1-5; 7 bases are shared with TRBD1. Germline V gene sequence: CDR1 GTSNPN, CDR2 SVGIG (reference sequence). The CDR3 has 13 amino acids. V dropped 4 bases and J dropped 5; count of bases not matched to a gene: 5.

This clone was counted a few times. The chain combines TRBV29-1 with TRBJ1-2, with D perhaps matching TRBD1 (6 bases). Germline V gene lookup returns CDR1 SQVTM and CDR2 ANQGSEA. This CDR3 contains 13 residues. V shed 6 bases and J shed 4 bases, with 15 bases lying between them. The DNA of the CDR3 is TGCAGCGTCGACGACAGACAGGCCTATGGCTACACCTTC. As protein: CSVDDRQAYGYTF.

The rearrangement links TRBV10-2 to TRBJ1-5; possibly TRBD1 for D (5 bases). Germline loops: CDR1 WSHSY, CDR2 SAAADI. The CDR3 is 14 amino acids. V was cut by 6 bases and J by 3 bases, with 12 bases left in between. The CDR3 nucleotides read TGCGCCAGCAGCGGAGACAGTTACAATCAGCCCCAGCATTTT. Encoded protein: CASSGDSYNQPQHF.

In this sample, this clone turned up once. The chain employs TRBV19 and TRBJ1-5; possibly TRBD1 for D (5 bases). The V gene's germline CDR1 is LNHDA and CDR2 SQIVND (reference sequence). Deletions cut 4 bases from V and 4 bases from J, with 8 bases between. The CDR3 contains 13 residues. The CDR3 spells CASSTSGNQPQHF. The CDR3 coding sequence is TGTGCCAGTAGTACCTCAGGGAATCAGCCCCAGCATTTT.

This sequence joins TRBV11-3 and TRBJ2-3; D call uncertain. Per germline, CDR1 SGHNT and CDR2 YENEEA. This CDR3 is 15 amino acids long. V lost 5 bases, J lost 1 base, and 13 bases lay in between. This CDR3 reads CASSPELLRTDTQYF. The CDR3 nucleotides are TGTGCCAGCAGCCCTGAACTTCTACGCACAGATACGCAGTATTTT.

CDR3 in DNA: TGTGCCATCAGTGAGGGGAGGAATAGCAATCAGCCCCAGCATTTT. Residues: CAISEGRNSNQPQHF. This chain links TRBV10-3 with TRBJ1-5; D ambiguous. Germline lookup yields CDR1 ENHRY and CDR2 SYGVKD. V was clipped by 2 bases and J by 0 bases, with 8 bases between them. This CDR3 has 15 amino acids.

CDR3 amino acids: CASSLDTDNSPLHF. CDR3 nucleotides: TGCGCCAGCAGCTTGGACACCGATAATTCACCCCTCCACTTT. The rearrangement uses TRBV5-1 and TRBJ1-6; D is unresolved. The CDR3 length is 14 residues. V lost 0 bases and J lost 5, with 6 bases in between. Germline lookup yields CDR1 SGHRS and CDR2 YFSETQ. The full variable domain, its missing parts supplied by reference TRBV5-1 and TRBJ1-6, is KAGVTQTPRYLIKTRGQQVTLSCSPISGHRSVSWYQQTPGQGLQFLFEYFSETQRNKGNFPGRFSGRQFSNSRSEMNVSTLELGDSALYLCASSLDTDNSPLHFGNGTRLTVT.

Concerning this clone: Additional DNA sequences in this sample encode the identical CDR3. The rearrangement uses TRBV29-1 and TRBJ2-2, with D unclear. V was cut by 3 bases and J by 1 base, with 9 bases left in between. This CDR3 region has 14 residues. In germline, CDR1 is SQVTM, CDR2 ANQGSEA. The CDR3 sequence is CSVEKQLNTGELFF. In DNA form, the CDR3 reads TGCAGCGTTGAGAAACAACTGAACACCGGGGAGCTGTTTTTT.